This T cell receptor beta chain emerged from a study of T cell responses to AZD1222 COVID-19 vaccine. The data were produced by immunoSEQ multiplex PCR, yet TCRdb's version contains in-frame clones alone and is incomplete. The table has 90,000 to 120,000 clones, more than 75% seen once; the top ten hold roughly 21%. Study-wide results and caveats: Seropositive AZD1222 recipients at baseline numbered only 5 or 6.

CDR1 is SGHNT and CDR2 is YYREEE in the germline V gene (reference sequence). The CDR3 is made up of 11 amino acids. V was cut by 5 bases and J by 5 bases, with 6 bases left in between. In this sample, this clone turned up a few times. The antigen remains undetermined. The V and J genes are TRBV5-4 and TRBJ2-3; D gene unclear. The receptor was derived from an adult in good health. Sample: peripheral blood, taken on day 0 of AZD1222 vaccination. CDR3 DNA sequence: TGTGCCAGCAGGGATCTAGATACGCAGTATTTT. Protein: CASRDLDTQYF. The full variable domain, rest sourced from reference TRBV5-4 and TRBJ2-3, is ETGVTQSPTHLIKTRGQQVTLRCSSQSGHNTVSWYQQALGQGPQFIFQYYREEENGRGNFPPRFSGLQFPNYSSELNVNALELDDSALYLCASRDLDTQYFGPGTRLTVL.